Many counts were recorded for the clone carrying this T cell receptor beta chain. Its antigen is undetermined. This specimen comes from a study of identical twins' blood T cells. Study-wide findings and caveats: Top TCRbeta clonotypes were shared more with twin than unrelated donors. Twins reportedly had markedly more similar V usage than unrelated donors, even among out-of-frame TCRbeta clonotypes.

The CDR3 loop spans 17 amino acids. TCRdb passed the 5' RACE reads through MiXCR, listing each CDR3 protein once. This sample has fewer than 450,000 distinct CDR3 sequences, with around 30% found just once. The sample comprised PBMCs. This chain connects TRBV21-1 to TRBJ1-5. TRBV21-1 is assigned pseudogene status. This clonotype originated in a woman aged 18-55 years in good health. The DNA of the CDR3 is TGTGCCAGCAGCAAAGCGCTGAGAGACAAACAGAATCAGCCCCAGCATTTT. Residues: CASSKALRDKQNQPQHF.